The source of this T cell receptor beta chain is a study of PD-1 blockade in classical Hodgkin lymphoma. The repertoire was sequenced with immunoSEQ multiplex PCR; TCRdb's copy has only in-frame clones and lacks some. The sample carries roughly 100,000 clones, around nine tenths recorded once. The study, taken as a whole, reports: Patients starting nivolumab under 1 year after ASCT were excluded. Differences between repertoires have undefined causes, possibly disease activity or prior therapy. Significant TCR diversity gains by C4D1 occurred in CD4+ but not CD8+ cells. The study found complete responders had baseline diversity similar to newly diagnosed patients.

Time point defined: cycle 4 day 1 (C4D1), after less than 7 weeks of nivolumab. Relapses following autologous stem cell transplantation were seen in all patients, with brentuximab vedotin exposure varying. To note about this clone: Its antigen remains unidentified.

The CDR3 consists of 14 residues. V gave up 5 bases and J gave up 4 bases, with 15 bases separating them. Germline V gives CDR1 SGHTA, CDR2 FQGNSA. The sequence came from a human donor with classical Hodgkin lymphoma. Sequenced material: peripheral blood mononuclear cells (PBMCs), taken before the fourth cycle of nivolumab. The chain carries TRBV7-2 and TRBJ2-7, with D possibly TRBD1 on 6 matching bases. CDR3 loop: CASSPRGGPYEQYF. The DNA of the CDR3 is TGTGCCAGCAGCCCCAGGGGCGGTCCGTACGAGCAGTACTTC.